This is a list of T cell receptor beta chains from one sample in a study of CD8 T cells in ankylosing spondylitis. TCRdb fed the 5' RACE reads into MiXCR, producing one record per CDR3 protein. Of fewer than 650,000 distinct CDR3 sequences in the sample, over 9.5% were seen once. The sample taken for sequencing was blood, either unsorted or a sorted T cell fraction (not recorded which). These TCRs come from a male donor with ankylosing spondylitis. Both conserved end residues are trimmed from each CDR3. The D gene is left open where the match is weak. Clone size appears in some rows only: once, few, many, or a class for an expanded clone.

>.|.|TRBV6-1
ASSVLAPGNQPQH
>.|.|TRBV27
ASSLKGFLYEQY
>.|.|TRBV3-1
ASSLRRPISYNEQF
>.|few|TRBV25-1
ASSEWGSGNTEAF
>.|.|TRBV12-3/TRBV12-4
ASCRGGAYNEQF
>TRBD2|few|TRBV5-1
ASRPTSGYTDTQY
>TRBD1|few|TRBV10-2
ASNRQGPDTEAF
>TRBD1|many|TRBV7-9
ASSPRGGSNQPQH
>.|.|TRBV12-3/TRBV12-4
ASSLVIGGTEAF
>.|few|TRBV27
ASSLNPGKADTQY
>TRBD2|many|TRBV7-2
ASSLALAGGISQETQY
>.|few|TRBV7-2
ASSLVGSGNIQY
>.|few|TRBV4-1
ASSQEPGGTETQY
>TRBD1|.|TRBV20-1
SAREPGTGGETQY
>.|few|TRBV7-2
ASSLAAGTGNYGYT
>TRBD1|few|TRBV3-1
ASSQDSTGGQPQH
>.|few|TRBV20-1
SARDYRAKQPQH
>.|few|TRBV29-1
SVEGGVGPGNEQF
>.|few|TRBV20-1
SARDVGGVTHSPLH
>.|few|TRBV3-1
ASSQDRIHLTGELF
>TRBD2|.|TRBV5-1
ASSLGFSGREETQY
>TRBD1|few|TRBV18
ASSVTGTGSNQPQH
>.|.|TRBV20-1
SATPRFYEQF
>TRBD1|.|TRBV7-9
ASSLTAGGRDTQY
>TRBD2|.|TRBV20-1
SAGGLAGLTDTQY
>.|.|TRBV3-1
ASSQGRVANQPQH
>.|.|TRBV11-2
ASSLGVRRLF
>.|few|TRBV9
ASNPGPSNTEAF
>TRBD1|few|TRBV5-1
ASSWDSDQETQY
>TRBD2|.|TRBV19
ASSLSGTTHREQF
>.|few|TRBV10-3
AIKGQKETQY
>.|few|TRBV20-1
SARLEFSDTQY
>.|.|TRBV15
ATSRDNGQGNTIY
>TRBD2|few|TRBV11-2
ASSPTSGRARGTGELF
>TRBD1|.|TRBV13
ASSSPGTGNTYEQY
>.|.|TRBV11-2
ASSFGAGRDEQF
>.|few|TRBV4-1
ASSQTQGYEQY
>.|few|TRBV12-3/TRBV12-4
ASSLSPLYEQY
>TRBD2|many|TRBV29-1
SVGELAGNKETQY
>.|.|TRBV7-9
ASSFGGGEQF